A single sample is the source of the 28 T cell receptor beta chains below, sequenced in a study of shared clonotypes between healthy human individuals. Data came from immunoSEQ multiplex PCR; TCRdb stores just in-frame clones and leaves some out. Here the sample spans some 1,100,000 clones, around 78% being singletons. Sequences were obtained from memory CD4+ T cells from PBMCs. Subset reported: CD45RA-negative fraction. All receptors derive from a man between 18 and 29 years old in good health. Some clones in this sample may be carry-over from other donors' samples.

The rearrangement joins TRBV6-1 to TRBJ1-6; D call uncertain. Trimming stripped 2 bases from V and 6 bases from J, with 11 bases between. Germline V gives CDR1 MNHNS, CDR2 SASEGT. The CDR3 contains 15 residues. CDR3 sequence (DNA): TGTGCCAGCAGTGAAACTAGTCCCCGTAATTCACCCCTCCACTTT. Translation: CASSETSPRNSPLHF.

The V call is TRBV19, the J call TRBJ2-1; 10 nucleotides match TRBD2. Germline CDR1 is LNHDA and CDR2 is SQIVND (reference sequence). With 5 bases clipped from V and 2 bases from J, the junction kept 0 bases outside the gene matches. This CDR3 spans 14 amino acids. DNA for the CDR3: TGTGCCAGTAGTCTAGCGGGAGCCTACAATGAGCAGTTCTTC. It codes for CASSLAGAYNEQFF.

In this sample, this clone turned up once. The V call is TRBV5-1, the J call TRBJ1-4; weak D call: TRBD1 (6 bases). Trimming removed 4 bases at V and 5 bases at J, with 15 bases between. The germline CDR1 and CDR2 sequences are SGHRS and YFSETQ. The CDR3 is 15 amino acids. CDR3 coding DNA: TGCGCCAGCAGCCCAAACCAGGGGAAGAATGAAAAACTGTTTTTT. Amino acids: CASSPNQGKNEKLFF.

The V and J genes are TRBV5-4 and TRBJ2-6, with D uncertain. Trimming removed 4 bases at V and 0 bases at J, with 5 bases between. The CDR3 consists of 14 residues. Germline V gives CDR1 SGHNT, CDR2 YYREEE (reference sequence). The CDR3 sequence is CASSVLSGANVLTF. The CDR3 DNA is TGTGCCAGCAGCGTCCTCTCTGGGGCCAACGTCCTGACTTTC. The complete variable domain, with remaining parts taken from reference TRBV5-4 and TRBJ2-6, reads ETGVTQSPTHLIKTRGQQVTLRCSSQSGHNTVSWYQQALGQGPQFIFQYYREEENGRGNFPPRFSGLQFPNYSSELNVNALELDDSALYLCASSVLSGANVLTFGAGSRLTVL.

The chain couples TRBV28 to TRBJ1-5; D gene uncertain. Germline-derived CDR1 and CDR2 are MDHEN and SYDVKM. The CDR3 consists of 12 residues. Trimming removed 10 bases from V and 0 bases from J, with 7 bases in between. Here the CDR3 reads CATDGSNQPQHF. The CDR3 region has the DNA TGTGCCACCGACGGTAGCAATCAGCCCCAGCATTTT.

In its sample, this clone was seen once. The chain uses TRBV7-3 and TRBJ2-1; D possibly corresponds to TRBD2 (5 bases). This CDR3 region has 14 residues. V lost 0 bases and J 6 bases, leaving 9 bases between the germline ends. Germline CDR1 reads SGHTA; CDR2 reads FQGTGA. CDR3 DNA: TGTGCCAGCAGCTTAACGTTTGGGAGCAATGAGCAGTTCTTC. Protein sequence: CASSLTFGSNEQFF.

This clone was found a few times. Other DNA sequences within the sample encode an identical CDR3. The rearrangement links TRBV20-1 to TRBJ2-5; possibly TRBD1 for D (5 bases). Trimming pared 3 bases from V and 5 bases from J, leaving 7 bases between. Looked up from germline, CDR1 is DFQATT and CDR2 is SNEGSKA (reference sequence). CDR3 length: 11 amino acids. As DNA, the CDR3 is TGCAGTGCTAGGGGGCGGGAGACCCAGTACTTC. It translates to CSARGRETQYF.

This clone was observed once. The chain employs TRBV5-6 and TRBJ2-3; the match to TRBD2 covers 11 bases. Germline CDR1 reads SGHDT; CDR2 reads YYEEEE. The CDR3 runs 14 residues. The J segment lost 6 bases and the V segment lost 4 bases, leaving 4 bases of the junction unmatched. CDR3: CASSRTSGRDTQYF. The CDR3 region has the DNA TGTGCCAGCAGCCGGACTAGCGGGCGTGATACGCAGTATTTT.

The rearrangement joins TRBV10-3 to TRBJ2-2; 11 nucleotides match TRBD1. CDR1 and CDR2 from the germline V gene are ENHRY and SYGVKD. V gave up 5 bases and J gave up 4 bases; unmatched junction bases: 6. This CDR3 is built from 16 residues. CDR3 sequence: CAISPYGTGGTGELFF. The CDR3 DNA reads as TGTGCCATCAGTCCATATGGGACAGGGGGCACCGGGGAGCTGTTTTTT.

J is TRBJ2-7 and V is TRBV5-4; no definite D call. The CDR3 sequence is 12 residues long. The V gene's germline CDR1 is SGHNT and CDR2 YYREEE (reference sequence). Trimming left V 2 bases short and J 6 bases short, with 9 bases between. Here the CDR3 reads CASSLTAAEQYF. The DNA of the CDR3 is TGTGCCAGCAGCTTAACGGCAGCCGAGCAGTACTTC.

The chain is built from TRBV2 and TRBJ1-6, with D perhaps TRBD1 (5 bases). Germline V CDR1 and CDR2: SNHLY, FYNNEI. This CDR3 is built from 13 residues. Trimming removed 1 base at V and 14 bases at J, with 12 bases between. CDR3 sequence reads: CASSEGQQVTLHF. In DNA, the CDR3 is TGTGCCAGCAGTGAAGGTCAACAGGTTACCCTCCACTTT. Using reference TRBV2 and TRBJ1-6 for the parts outside the CDR3, the full variable domain is EPEVTQTPSHQVTQMGQEVILRCVPISNHLYFYWYRQILGQKVEFLVSFYNNEISEKSEIFDDQFSVERPDGSNFTLKIRSTKLEDSAMYFCASSEGQQVTLHFGNGTRLTVT.

The V gene is TRBV9, the J gene TRBJ2-7; D might be TRBD1 or TRBD2, each matching 5 bases. CDR3 length equals 13 residues. CDR1 and CDR2 from the germline V gene are SGDLS and YYNGEE. Trimming removed 0 bases from V and 9 bases from J, with 13 bases in between. The CDR3 is CASSVGGTQGQYF. CDR3 DNA sequence: TGTGCCAGCAGCGTAGGAGGGACCCAAGGGCAGTACTTC.

This rearrangement joins TRBV25-1 to TRBJ2-3; D possibly corresponds to TRBD1 (6 bases). The CDR3 totals 15 residues. Per germline, CDR1 MGHDK and CDR2 SYGVNS. Trimming removed 6 bases at V and 4 bases at J, with 17 bases between. The CDR3 DNA reads TGTGCCAGCAGAGGGACACCGCCCCGGGCAGATACGCAGTATTTT. Its translation is CASRGTPPRADTQYF.

This clone appeared a single time. The chain combines TRBV29-1 with TRBJ1-2; 8 nucleotides align to TRBD1. The V gene end was trimmed by 0 bases and the J gene end by 6 bases; junction bases not matched to a gene: 9. There are 15 residues in the CDR3. In germline, CDR1 is SQVTM, CDR2 ANQGSEA. The CDR3 loop is CSVEDTSGGFDGYTF. DNA for the CDR3: TGCAGCGTTGAAGATACCTCAGGGGGCTTTGATGGCTACACCTTC.

For this clone: Other DNA sequences of this sample code for an identical CDR3. The chain uses TRBV6-6 and TRBJ1-1; tentative D call: TRBD1 (6 bases). Trimming pared 2 bases from V and 4 bases from J, leaving 11 bases between. Germline CDR1 MNHNY, CDR2 SVGAGI (reference sequence). This CDR3 region has 14 residues. The DNA of the CDR3 is TGTGCCAGCAGTTACCCGACAGGACGCACTGAAGCTTTCTTT. Protein sequence: CASSYPTGRTEAFF.

As to this clone: This sample includes further DNA sequences coding for the same CDR3. The genes are TRBV10-3 and TRBJ2-5; D is unresolved. V shed 2 bases and J shed 2 bases, with 3 bases lying between them. This CDR3 has 12 residues. Germline loops: CDR1 ENHRY, CDR2 SYGVKD. CDR3 protein: CAISEPQETQYF. CDR3 DNA: TGTGCCATCAGTGAGCCTCAAGAGACCCAGTACTTC.

In this sample, this clone turned up many times. The sample carries other DNA sequences with the same CDR3. The V and J genes are TRBV13 and TRBJ2-7; tentatively, D is TRBD1 or TRBD2 (5 bases each). Germline CDR1 reads PRHDT; CDR2 reads FYEKMQ (reference sequence). The CDR3 is made up of 13 amino acids. V gave up 4 bases and J gave up 2 bases, with 9 bases separating them. The CDR3 DNA is TGTGCCAGCAGCTCCCTGGGGGCCTACGAGCAGTACTTC. This translates into CASSSLGAYEQYF.

This clone was observed a few times. V usage is TRBV5-1 and J usage is TRBJ1-3, with no clear D. The germline V gene encodes CDR1 SGHRS and CDR2 YFSETQ. The CDR3 has 12 residues. The V gene lost 4 bases and the J gene lost 4 bases, with 6 bases spanning the gap. The CDR3 sequence: CASSPSGNTIYF. The DNA of the CDR3 is TGCGCCAGCAGCCCCTCGGGAAACACCATATATTTT. Complete variable domain (other parts from reference TRBV5-1 and TRBJ1-3): KAGVTQTPRYLIKTRGQQVTLSCSPISGHRSVSWYQQTPGQGLQFLFEYFSETQRNKGNFPGRFSGRQFSNSRSEMNVSTLELGDSALYLCASSPSGNTIYFGEGSWLTVV.

This chain links TRBV15 with TRBJ2-1; D possibly corresponds to TRBD1 (6 bases). CDR1 and CDR2 from the germline V gene are LNHNV and YYDKDF (reference sequence). Trimming stripped 0 bases from V and 0 bases from J, with 9 bases between. CDR3 size: 16 residues. The DNA of the CDR3 is TGTGCCACCAGCAGAGATCAACAGGGCTCCTACAATGAGCAGTTCTTC. Its translation: CATSRDQQGSYNEQFF.

The genes are TRBV9 and TRBJ2-6; no reliable D call. V dropped 5 bases and J dropped 2 bases, with 8 bases sitting between them. The CDR3 is made up of 14 amino acids. In germline, CDR1 is SGDLS, CDR2 YYNGEE. The CDR3 spells CASRGLAGANVLTF. CDR3 sequence (DNA): TGTGCCAGCAGGGGTTTGGCTGGGGCCAACGTCCTGACTTTC.

This clone showed up just a few times. The V and J genes are TRBV29-1 and TRBJ1-4; the D is unclear. Trimming left V 7 bases short and J 0 bases short, with 6 bases between. This CDR3 comprises 12 residues. Germline values: CDR1 SQVTM, CDR2 ANQGSEA. This chain's CDR3 is CSALSTNEKLFF. Here the CDR3 DNA reads TGCAGCGCTCTGTCAACTAATGAAAAACTGTTTTTT.

V and J are TRBV10-2 and TRBJ1-1, with a possible D match to TRBD1 (5 bases). This CDR3 comprises 14 residues. Trimming took off 3 bases at V and 2 bases at J, with 10 bases between the two ends. Per germline, CDR1 WSHSY and CDR2 SAAADI. DNA of the CDR3: TGCGCCAGCAGTGACAGGGCGAGCAACACTGAAGCTTTCTTT. This translates into CASSDRASNTEAFF.

The gene calls are TRBV11-3 and TRBJ2-2, with D perhaps TRBD2 (6 bases). V dropped 5 bases and J dropped 8 bases, with 15 bases sitting between them. Per the germline V gene, CDR1 is SGHNT and CDR2 is YENEEA. The length of the CDR3 is 14 residues. The CDR3 DNA reads TGTGCCAGCAGCATCGGCGGGGTCGGGGGGGAGCTGTTTTTT. This encodes CASSIGGVGGELFF.

Only a few counts were recorded for this clone. The same CDR3 also results from other DNA sequences found in this sample. The chain employs TRBV5-1 and TRBJ2-1; D not certain. The CDR3 covers 15 residues. Germline V gives CDR1 SGHRS, CDR2 YFSETQ. Trimming left V 0 bases short and J 4 bases short, with 11 bases between. As DNA, the CDR3 is TGCGCCAGCAGCTTGGGACCCGAACCTTACAATGAGCAGTTCTTC. Its translation is CASSLGPEPYNEQFF. The entire variable domain, with the rest obtained from reference TRBV5-1 and TRBJ2-1, is as follows: KAGVTQTPRYLIKTRGQQVTLSCSPISGHRSVSWYQQTPGQGLQFLFEYFSETQRNKGNFPGRFSGRQFSNSRSEMNVSTLELGDSALYLCASSLGPEPYNEQFFGPGTRLTVL.

V usage is TRBV5-1 and J usage is TRBJ2-4; TRBD1 agrees at 7 bases. Trimming removed 3 bases from V and 11 bases from J; junction bases left unmatched: 11. The CDR3 extends over 14 amino acids. Per the germline V gene, CDR1 is SGHRS and CDR2 is YFSETQ. The CDR3 spells CASSYSRDQGVQYF. The CDR3 nucleotides read TGCGCCAGCAGCTACTCCCGGGACCAGGGGGTTCAGTACTTC.

The genes are TRBV7-3 and TRBJ2-2; possibly TRBD1 for D (6 bases). The CDR3 is made up of 16 amino acids. Trimming took off 0 bases at V and 4 bases at J, with 12 bases between the two ends. Germline V gene lookup returns CDR1 SGHTA and CDR2 FQGTGA. The CDR3 nucleotides read TGTGCCAGCAGCTTAACCCCCCGCAGGGGCACCGGGGAGCTGTTTTTT. Its protein product is CASSLTPRRGTGELFF.

The chain has TRBV7-2 and TRBJ2-5; maybe TRBD2 (5 bases). The ends were cut back, 8 bases at V and 5 bases at J, with 18 bases in the middle. There are 14 residues in the CDR3. CDR1 and CDR2 (germline): SGHTA, FQGNSA. The CDR3, as DNA: TGTGCCAGCTGCGGCGGCGGGTTGCAGGAGACCCAGTACTTC. Translation: CASCGGGLQETQYF.

The chain employs TRBV28 and TRBJ1-5; D is perhaps TRBD1 (5 bases). The CDR3 runs to 20 residues. The germline V gene encodes CDR1 MDHEN and CDR2 SYDVKM. Trimming took off 3 bases at V and 0 bases at J, with 24 bases between the two ends. The CDR3 DNA follows: TGTGCCAGCAGTTTGCGGCGGGGACGGCTGCTCCTCTATAGCAATCAGCCCCAGCATTTT. Translated: CASSLRRGRLLLYSNQPQHF. Together with reference TRBV28 and TRBJ1-5, the CDR3 gives the full variable domain: DVKVTQSSRYLVKRTGEKVFLECVQDMDHENMFWYRQDPGLGLRLIYFSYDVKMKEKGDIPEGYSVSREKKERFSLILESASTNQTSMYLCASSLRRGRLLLYSNQPQHFGDGTRLSIL.